These T cell receptor beta chains were read from a single sample in a study of patients and donors after allogeneic stem cell transplantation. In TCRdb, the RT-PCR reads were re-called with MiXCR into one record per CDR3 protein. Of a few hundred thousand distinct CDR3 sequences listed, 14% are singletons. The sequenced sample consisted of blood, either unsorted or a sorted T cell fraction (not recorded which). These receptors were obtained from a human donor who was either an allogeneic HSCT recipient or a stem cell or donor lymphocyte infusion donor (not recorded which). It is not recorded whose cells these are; they may come from a transplant donor. The CDR3 runs from the conserved cysteine through the conserved F or W. D genes are given only for firm matches. For some rows the clone size is stated as once, few or many, or as a class when expanded; others skip it.

d_gene	abundance	len	v_gene	j_gene	CDR3nt	CDR3aa
-	many	14	TRBV5-1	TRBJ2-5	TGCGCCAGCAGCTTGTCCGGGACATGGGAGACCCAGTACTTC	CASSLSGTWETQYF
-	-	13	TRBV18	TRBJ1-6	TGTGCCAGCTCAAAAAATGATAATTCACCCCTCCACTTT	CASSKNDNSPLHF
-	few	17	TRBV11-1	TRBJ2-7	TGTGCCAGCAGCACACGCCGAGGACTGGGCTCGACCTACGAGCAGTACTTC	CASSTRRGLGSTYEQYF
-	few	14	TRBV11-3	TRBJ1-1	TGTGCCAGCAGCAAAGACGTACCTGGCAGGGAAGCTTTCTTT	CASSKDVPGREAFF
-	-	11	TRBV29-1	TRBJ1-2	TGCAGCGTTGAAAGGAGCGGGGGCTACACCTTC	CSVERSGGYTF
-	many	17	TRBV5-1	TRBJ2-2	TGCGCCAGCAGCTTGGGAGGCGGCAGGGGGAACACCGGGGAGCTGTTTTTT	CASSLGGGRGNTGELFF
-	-	14	TRBV29-1	TRBJ2-1	TGCAGCGTCCCCCGGGGCAGCAGAAACAATGAGCAGTTCTTC	CSVPRGSRNNEQFF
-	-	14	TRBV20-1	TRBJ2-3	TGCAGTGCTAGGGGCCCAGGGGCGGGGGATACGCAGTATTTT	CSARGPGAGDTQYF
TRBD1	-	17	TRBV6-5	TRBJ1-3	TGTGCCAGCAGTTCCGGGGGGACAGGGTTCCGTGGTAACACCATATATTTT	CASSSGGTGFRGNTIYF
-	-	13	TRBV27	TRBJ1-1	TGTGCCAGCAGTTTCTTAGGGACCACTGAAGCTTTCTTT	CASSFLGTTEAFF
-	-	12	TRBV29-1	TRBJ1-3	TGCAGCGTTGGGGTCTCTGGAAACACCATATATTTT	CSVGVSGNTIYF
-	few	16	TRBV4-2	TRBJ2-1	TGTGCCAGCAGCCAAGGTGGACGGGGGTCCTACAATGAGCAGTTCTTC	CASSQGGRGSYNEQFF
-	many	14	TRBV6-5	TRBJ2-5	TGTGCCAGCAGTTACCCGGGGCCAGCCGAGACCCAGTACTTC	CASSYPGPAETQYF
-	-	16	TRBV6-2/TRBV6-3	TRBJ1-5	TGTGCCAGCAGCCCCCCGGGGGGGGTAGGTAATCAGCCCCAGCATTTT	CASSPPGGVGNQPQHF
-	many	16	TRBV3-1	TRBJ2-1	TGTGCCAGCAGCCGCCGTCGGGGGCCCCGGCCGAATGAGCAGTTCTTC	CASSRRRGPRPNEQFF
-	few	14	TRBV28	TRBJ2-3	TGTGCCAGCAGTGAGCCCAGGGGCGCAGATACGCAGTATTTT	CASSEPRGADTQYF
-	few	16	TRBV6-5	TRBJ2-3	TGTGCCAGCAGTTACTATAGGGACGTGGGCACAGATACGCAGTATTTT	CASSYYRDVGTDTQYF
TRBD1	-	13	TRBV5-6	TRBJ1-2	TGTGCCAGCAGCCCCACAGGACAGGGTGGCTACACCTTC	CASSPTGQGGYTF
-	-	18	TRBV6-1	TRBJ2-3	TGTGCCAGCAGTGAAGGGAACGGGGGAATCGTTTTCACAGATACGCAGTATTTT	CASSEGNGGIVFTDTQYF
-	few	13	TRBV27	TRBJ1-1	TGTGCCAGCAGTCACGGGCCAGGGGATAGGGCTTTCTTT	CASSHGPGDRAFF
-	few	16	TRBV20-1	TRBJ1-3	TGCAGTGCTAGAGAAGACAGAACGTTCTCTGGAAACACCATATATTTT	CSAREDRTFSGNTIYF
-	few	13	TRBV7-3	TRBJ1-1	TGTGCCAGCAGCCACACAGTAAACACTGAAGCTTTCTTT	CASSHTVNTEAFF
TRBD1	-	15	TRBV5-1	TRBJ2-1	TGCGCCAGCAGCTTGGGGGACAGGGACTACTATGAGCAGTTCTTC	CASSLGDRDYYEQFF
TRBD2	few	13	TRBV29-1	TRBJ2-5	TGCAGCGTTGCGGGAGGGCCCCAAGAGACCCAGTACTTC	CSVAGGPQETQYF
TRBD1	many	12	TRBV12-3/TRBV12-4	TRBJ1-2	TGTGCCAGCGGGACAGGTTACTATGGCTACACCTTC	CASGTGYYGYTF
-	few	16	TRBV28	TRBJ2-3	TGTGCCAGCAGTCCCTCCGGCAGGGGCCGCACAGATACGCAGTATTTT	CASSPSGRGRTDTQYF
-	few	17	TRBV7-8	TRBJ1-5	TGTGCCAGCAGCTTAGGAGGGATGGTCAGGGGCAATCAGCCCCAGCATTTT	CASSLGGMVRGNQPQHF
-	few	15	TRBV18	TRBJ1-2	TGTGCCAGCTCACCAGGGGTCGGGAATAATTATGGCTACACCTTC	CASSPGVGNNYGYTF
-	many	13	TRBV7-6	TRBJ1-2	TGTGCCAGCAGCTTAGTCAGGGGTGAAGGCTACACCTTC	CASSLVRGEGYTF
-	-	15	TRBV19	TRBJ2-5	TGTGCCAGTAGTATTGCCCCAACAGGGAGAGAGACCCAGTACTTC	CASSIAPTGRETQYF
TRBD2	few	15	TRBV11-1	TRBJ2-7	TGTGCCAGCAGCCGGACTAGCGGGGGTCCCTACGAGCAGTACTTC	CASSRTSGGPYEQYF
-	many	15	TRBV5-1	TRBJ2-3	TGCGCCAGCAGGCAGCGGGCCTCTAGCACAGATACGCAGTATTTT	CASRQRASSTDTQYF
-	many	15	TRBV7-2	TRBJ2-7	TGTGCCAGCACGTTTTTTGCTGGAGGGAAGAACGAGCAGTACTTC	CASTFFAGGKNEQYF
-	-	16	TRBV6-5	TRBJ1-5	TGTGCCAGCAGTTACTCGCCGGCAGGGACCAATCAGCCCCAGCATTTT	CASSYSPAGTNQPQHF
TRBD1	many	18	TRBV13	TRBJ1-4	TGTGCCAGCAGCTCATCCGGGACAGGGGCAGTACTTCGCGAAAAACTGTTTTTT	CASSSSGTGAVLREKLFF
TRBD1	-	15	TRBV5-5	TRBJ2-3	TGTGCCAGCAGCTGGGGACAGGCAGGCACAGATACGCAGTATTTT	CASSWGQAGTDTQYF
TRBD2	few	16	TRBV4-3	TRBJ2-7	TGCGCCAGCAGCCGAGACTCTAGCGGAGGGCGCTACGAGCAGTACTTC	CASSRDSSGGRYEQYF
TRBD1	many	14	TRBV14	TRBJ2-7	TGTGCCAGCAGCCTCCGGACAGGAGCCTACGAGCAGTACTTC	CASSLRTGAYEQYF
-	many	13	TRBV6-6	TRBJ1-1	TGTGCCAGCAGTTACTCAGTGAACACTGAAGCTTTCTTT	CASSYSVNTEAFF
-	many	16	TRBV7-2	TRBJ1-2	TGTGCCAGCAGCTTAGGAGGGCGGAGGGTGGAGCATGGCTACACCTTC	CASSLGGRRVEHGYTF
-	many	14	TRBV11-1	TRBJ2-7	TGTGCCAGCAGCTTTGGGGGCAGCCAATACGAGCAGTACTTC	CASSFGGSQYEQYF
-	few	14	TRBV6-2/TRBV6-3	TRBJ1-1	TGTGCCAGCAGTTACTCGAGGCTGAACACTGAAGCTTTCTTT	CASSYSRLNTEAFF
-	-	14	TRBV7-9	TRBJ2-5	TGTGCCAGCAGCGAGCCGGGACTCCAAGAGACCCAGTACTTC	CASSEPGLQETQYF
TRBD1	-	16	TRBV6-5	TRBJ1-1	TGTGCCAGCAGTTTCAGGGGGGCGGGGGCTAACACTGAAGCTTTCTTT	CASSFRGAGANTEAFF
TRBD1	few	16	TRBV3-1	TRBJ2-7	TGTGCCAGCAGCCAAGAGGGACAGGGATTCAACTACGAGCAGTACTTC	CASSQEGQGFNYEQYF
-	-	14	TRBV29-1	TRBJ2-5	TGCAGCGTTGTCCCCCCTCAGGGTTGGGAGACCCAGTACTTC	CSVVPPQGWETQYF